This paragraph reports one TCR beta chain. Its antigen is as yet unknown. Profiling relied on immunoSEQ multiplex PCR, and the TCRdb table lists in-frame clones only, not all of them. Here the sample spans about 16,000 clones, 91% being singletons. Per germline, CDR1 SGDLS and CDR2 YYNGEE. This CDR3 contains 19 residues. V was pared by 0 bases and J by 0 bases, with 9 bases of the junction left unmatched. This specimen comes from a study of T cells in pancreatic ductal adenocarcinoma. Study-level results: Blood clonality (roughly 0.07) did not differ significantly from tumor (about 0.12). Blood had more productive templates and roughly 7.5-fold more unique clonotypes than tumor. The resected pancreatic cancer cohort was biased toward the minority with early-stage disease. Comparisons of tumor and blood clonality may show falsely lower tumor diversity.

Selected pancreatic ductal adenocarcinoma patients had undergone surgery without neoadjuvant therapy. V gene TRBV9 combines with J gene TRBJ2-1; TRBD1 agrees at 10 bases. What was sequenced was PBMCs. The receptor comes from a human donor with pancreatic ductal adenocarcinoma. The CDR3 region is CASSVESSTGGLSYNEQFF. CDR3 nucleotide sequence: TGTGCCAGCAGCGTAGAAAGTTCGACAGGGGGCCTCTCCTACAATGAGCAGTTCTTC.